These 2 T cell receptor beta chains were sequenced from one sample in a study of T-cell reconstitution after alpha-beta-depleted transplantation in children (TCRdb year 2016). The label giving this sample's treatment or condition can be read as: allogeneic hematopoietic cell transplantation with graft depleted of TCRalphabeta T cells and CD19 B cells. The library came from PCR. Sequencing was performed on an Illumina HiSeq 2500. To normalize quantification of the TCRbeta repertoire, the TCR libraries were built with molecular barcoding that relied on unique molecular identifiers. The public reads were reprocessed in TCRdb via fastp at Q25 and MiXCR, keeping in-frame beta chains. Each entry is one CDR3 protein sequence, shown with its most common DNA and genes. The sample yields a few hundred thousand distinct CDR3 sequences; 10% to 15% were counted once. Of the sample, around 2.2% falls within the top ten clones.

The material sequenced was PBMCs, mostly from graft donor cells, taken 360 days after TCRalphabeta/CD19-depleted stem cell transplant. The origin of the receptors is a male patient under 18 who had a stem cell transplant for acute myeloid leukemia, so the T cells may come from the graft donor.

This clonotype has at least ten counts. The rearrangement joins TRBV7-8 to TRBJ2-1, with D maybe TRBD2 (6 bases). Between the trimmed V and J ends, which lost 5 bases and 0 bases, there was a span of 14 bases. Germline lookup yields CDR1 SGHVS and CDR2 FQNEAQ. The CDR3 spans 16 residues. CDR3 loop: CASSLTSLSSYNEQFF. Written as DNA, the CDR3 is TGTGCCAGCAGCCTCACTAGCCTAAGCTCCTACAATGAGCAGTTCTTC.

CDR3: CACSDRGHSTDTQYF. CDR3 nucleotides: TGTGCCTGTTCGGACAGGGGGCATAGCACAGATACGCAGTATTTT. The gene calls are TRBV30 and TRBJ2-3; 11 positions match TRBD1. J was trimmed by 0 bases and V by 6 bases; bases with no gene match: 5. CDR3 length equals 15 residues. Germline V gives CDR1 GTSNPN, CDR2 SVGIG (reference sequence).